A single sample is the source of the 15 T cell receptor beta chains below, sequenced in a study of shared clonotypes between healthy human individuals. Measured with immunoSEQ multiplex PCR; TCRdb has only the in-frame clones, and not every one. The sample consists of about 600,000 clones, around 76% of them appearing once. The specimen was PBMCs. Source of these receptors: a woman aged 40 to 50 in good health. Some clones in this sample may be carry-over from other donors' samples.

V is TRBV29-1 and J is TRBJ1-1; TRBD1 is a possible D gene (6 bases). Between the trimmed V and J ends, which lost 8 bases and 2 bases, there was a span of 15 bases. Germline CDR1 and CDR2: SQVTM and ANQGSEA. The CDR3 loop spans 13 amino acids. CDR3 sequence (DNA): TGCAGCACCTCCAGAGGGGGAAACACTGAAGCTTTCTTT. Translating gives CSTSRGGNTEAFF.

As regards this clone: The same CDR3 also results from other DNA sequences found in this sample. The rearrangement links TRBV28 to TRBJ2-7; D unresolved. Per the germline V gene, CDR1 is MDHEN and CDR2 is SYDVKM. V lost 4 bases and J lost 4, with 5 bases in between. This CDR3 contains 11 residues. The CDR3 loop is CASSSGYEQYF. In DNA form, the CDR3 reads TGTGCCAGCAGTTCCGGTTACGAGCAGTACTTC.

This clone was picked up many times. The J gene is TRBJ1-1, the V gene TRBV2, with 7 nucleotides matching TRBD1. Germline V gene lookup returns CDR1 SNHLY and CDR2 FYNNEI. The CDR3 runs to 12 residues. V was clipped by 8 bases and J by 12 bases; unmatched bases: 12. CDR3 DNA sequence: TGTGCCAGCCATCCCACAGGGGATTATACTTTCTTT. Translated: CASHPTGDYTFF.

The rearrangement links TRBV5-6 to TRBJ1-1; D unresolved. The length of the CDR3 is 13 residues. V lost 0 bases, J lost 0 bases, and 3 bases lay in between. Germline V lookup: CDR1 SGHDT, CDR2 YYEEEE. As DNA, the CDR3 is TGTGCCAGCAGCTTGGACCTGAACACTGAAGCTTTCTTT. Translating it yields CASSLDLNTEAFF.

The genes are TRBV29-1 and TRBJ1-2; TRBD1 aligns across 7 bases. CDR1 SQVTM and CDR2 ANQGSEA come from the germline V gene. J gave up 1 base and V 8 bases, and 4 bases lay outside the gene matches. The CDR3 has 12 residues. CDR3 in DNA: TGCAGCTGCCAGGGGGATAACTATGGCTACACCTTC. This encodes CSCQGDNYGYTF.

In this sample, this clone turned up once. Mismatch with germline at one junction end may stem from a read error. V gene TRBV5-7 combines with J gene TRBJ2-1, with D possibly TRBD2 on 5 matching bases. TRBV5-7 is assigned to the ORF class and has an uncertain function. The CDR3 covers 17 residues. The CDR3 DNA follows: TGTGCCAGCAGCTCGCAGGAGCGGACCCCCTCCTGCAATGAGCAGTTCTTC. Its translation is CASSSQERTPSCNEQFF.

The count of this clone is one. The gene calls are TRBV21-1 and TRBJ2-1; the table's D call of TRBD2 was not tested on the DNA. TRBV21-1 is described as a pseudogene. The CDR3 totals 18 residues. The CDR3 sequence is CASSKEGPGRGPYNEQFF. The CDR3 nucleotides are TGTGCCAGCAGCAAGGAGGGGCCCGGAAGAGGGCCCTACAATGAGCAGTTCTTC.

The chain has TRBV6-1 and TRBJ1-1, with TRBD1 identical over 7 bases. Losses at the gene ends were 3 bases for V and 8 bases for J; bases not matched to a gene: 15. Germline V gene data show CDR1 as MNHNS and CDR2 as SASEGT. The CDR3 covers 16 residues. The CDR3, as DNA: TGTGCCAGCAGTGAGCTCTACCGGGACAGCGTACCAGAAGCTTTCTTT. Its protein is CASSELYRDSVPEAFF.

CDR3 coding DNA: TGTGCCAGCAGCTTAGTAGCGGGAGTGGGGCAAGAGACCCAGTACTTC. Translation gives CASSLVAGVGQETQYF. The chain links TRBV7-9 to TRBJ2-5, with TRBD2 matching over 9 bases. Trimming took 1 base from V and 2 from J; bases not matched to a gene: 5. The CDR3 length is 16 residues. The germline V gene has CDR1 SEHNR and CDR2 FQNEAQ (reference sequence).

The chain is built from TRBV10-3 and TRBJ2-1, with 10 positions matching TRBD2. Germline-derived CDR1 and CDR2 are ENHRY and SYGVKD. The CDR3 loop spans 14 amino acids. Trimming removed 6 bases from V and 5 bases from J; junction bases left unmatched: 4. The CDR3 DNA follows: TGTGCCATCAGCTCTAGCGGGAGCCACAATGAGCAGTTCTTC. Its protein product is CAISSSGSHNEQFF.

The V call is TRBV7-9, the J call TRBJ2-6; 9 bases fit TRBD1. Per the germline V gene, CDR1 is SEHNR and CDR2 is FQNEAQ (reference sequence). After removal of 0 bases from V and 3 bases from J, the junction contained 3 bases not matched to a gene. The CDR3 has 17 amino acids. The chain's CDR3 is CASSLATGGSGANVLTF. The CDR3 nucleotides read TGTGCCAGCAGCTTAGCAACAGGGGGCAGTGGGGCCAACGTCCTGACTTTC.

This chain links TRBV19 with TRBJ1-1, with D tentatively TRBD1 (6 bases). CDR3 length equals 15 residues. The V gene's germline CDR1 is LNHDA and CDR2 SQIVND (reference sequence). Trimming took off 8 bases at V and 1 base at J, with 17 bases between the two ends. As DNA, the CDR3 is TGTGCCAGTTCTCCGTCGGGGGCGACGAACACTGAAGCTTTCTTT. It encodes CASSPSGATNTEAFF. Combining the CDR3 with reference TRBV19 and TRBJ1-1 gives the whole variable domain DGGITQSPKYLFRKEGQNVTLSCEQNLNHDAMYWYRQDPGQGLRLIYYSQIVNDFQKGDIAEGYSVSREKKESFPLTVTSAQKNPTAFYLCASSPSGATNTEAFFGQGTRLTVV.

The chain recombines TRBV2 with TRBJ1-2, with D tentatively TRBD1 (5 bases). The CDR3 loop spans 13 amino acids. Trimming left V 8 bases short and J 8 bases short, with 18 bases between. Per germline, CDR1 SNHLY and CDR2 FYNNEI. CDR3 in DNA: TGTGCCAGCCGGGGGGAAGGGATCATGGGCTACACCTTC. It specifies CASRGEGIMGYTF.

The J gene is TRBJ2-7, the V gene TRBV7-8; 7 bases fit TRBD2. Germline assignment: CDR1 SGHVS and CDR2 FQNEAQ. Trimming removed 5 bases from V and 7 bases from J; junction bases left unmatched: 14. The CDR3 spans 15 residues. As DNA, the CDR3 is TGTGCCAGCAGCCTGGGGACTACAGGTGGGGGAGAGCAGTACTTC. This codes for CASSLGTTGGGEQYF.

This chain joins TRBV9 and TRBJ1-1, with D possibly TRBD1 on 6 matching bases. The V end lost 0 bases, the J end lost 1 base, and 13 bases lay between the germline ends. The CDR3 runs 16 residues. The germline V gene encodes CDR1 SGDLS and CDR2 YYNGEE. CDR3 in DNA: TGTGCCAGCAGCGTAGGGGCAGGGGCCAGGAACACTGAAGCTTTCTTT. Its protein is CASSVGAGARNTEAFF. Combining the CDR3 with reference TRBV9 and TRBJ1-1 gives the whole variable domain DSGVTQTPKHLITATGQRVTLRCSPRSGDLSVYWYQQSLDQGLQFLIQYYNGEERAKGNILERFSAQQFPDLHSELNLSSLELGDSALYFCASSVGAGARNTEAFFGQGTRLTVV.